This entry lists 4 T cell receptor beta chains sequenced from one sample in a study of cytomegalovirus exposure and HLA in healthy donors. The PCR had 60 Vbeta and 13 Jbeta primers. Method: immunoSEQ multiplex PCR; TCRdb's copy keeps in-frame clones and lacks some. The table has some 150,000 clones, 65% to 85% seen once. Source material: PBMCs. Receptors originate from a woman between 50 and 59 years old in good health and CMV-seropositive.

The gene calls are TRBV7-3 and TRBJ2-2, with a tentative D call TRBD1 (6 bases). Germline CDR1 and CDR2: SGHTA and FQGTGA. Trimming removed 5 bases at V and 6 bases at J, with 16 bases between. The length of the CDR3 is 15 residues. CDR3 DNA sequence: TGTGCCAGCAGCGAGGGACATTCAATCCCCGGGGAGCTGTTTTTT. Residues: CASSEGHSIPGELFF.

The V call is TRBV2, the J call TRBJ1-2; tentative D call: TRBD1 (5 bases). Germline CDR1 SNHLY, CDR2 FYNNEI. Trimming removed 5 bases at V and 4 bases at J, with 8 bases between. The CDR3 sequence is 12 residues long. The CDR3 loop reads CASSQGTYGYTF. The CDR3 DNA sequence: TGTGCCAGCAGTCAGGGTACCTATGGCTACACCTTC. The full variable domain, with the rest looked up from reference TRBV2 and TRBJ1-2, is EPEVTQTPSHQVTQMGQEVILRCVPISNHLYFYWYRQILGQKVEFLVSFYNNEISEKSEIFDDQFSVERPDGSNFTLKIRSTKLEDSAMYFCASSQGTYGYTFGSGTRLTVV.

V usage is TRBV4-2 and J usage is TRBJ2-7; 8 bases map to TRBD2. The CDR3 has 15 amino acids. The ends lost 1 base at V and 4 bases at J; junction bases unmatched: 6. Per germline, CDR1 LGHNA and CDR2 YNFKEQ. CDR3 loop: CASSQGAGEGYEQYF. CDR3 sequence (DNA): TGTGCCAGCAGCCAAGGAGCGGGAGAAGGGTACGAGCAGTACTTC.

Here the CDR3 reads CASNPPGQDTEAFF. The DNA for the CDR3 is TGTGCCAGCAATCCCCCGGGACAGGACACTGAAGCTTTCTTT. The V call is TRBV28, the J call TRBJ1-1; 8 bases agree with TRBD1. J was trimmed by 3 bases and V by 7 bases; bases with no gene match: 7. Germline V gene sequence: CDR1 MDHEN, CDR2 SYDVKM. The CDR3 has 14 residues.